This TCR beta chain is drawn from a study of T-cell reconstitution after alpha-beta-depleted transplantation in children. This clonotype has a count of ten or more. No antigen is known for it. This CDR3 is built from 11 residues. The V end was cut by 4 bases, the J end by 5 bases, with 3 bases between. Germline loops: CDR1 MNHNS, CDR2 SASEGT. Library preparation (for TCRbeta) was performed with unique molecular identifiers. TCRdb fed the PCR reads into MiXCR, producing one record per CDR3 protein. The data hold a few hundred thousand distinct CDR3 sequences, with 43% observed a single time. Whole-study results and caveats: Reportedly, only several hundred clones from non-depleted graft cells drove alpha-beta T-cell counts at about two months. Some patients' high day-60 TCRbeta diversity was traced to surviving recipient T cells and thymic progenitors. T-cell counts and diversity were attributed mostly to newly produced T cells one year after transplant.

The sequence derives from a girl aged 2-15 years with aplastic anemia, due to receive a stem cell transplant. The sequencing here drew on PBMCs, taken before TCRalphabeta/CD19-depleted stem cell transplant. The V gene is TRBV6-1, the J gene TRBJ1-5; D gene unclear. The CDR3 here is CASSAYQPQHF. The CDR3 nucleotides read TGTGCCAGCAGTGCCTATCAGCCCCAGCATTTT.